This T cell receptor (beta chain) was sequenced in a study of cytomegalovirus exposure and HLA in healthy donors. Across the study: About 79% of 398 genotyped donors fell in the Caucasian-associated ancestry cluster.

Findings and limits, study-wide: Later, an analysis showed that TCR beta chains associated with HLA were more clonally expanded than others that were equally common. Indistinguishability led to the exclusion of some V segments, TRBV6-2 and TRBV6-3 included.

The CDR3 length is 14 residues. V gave up 4 bases and J gave up 0 bases, with 9 bases separating them. The V gene's germline CDR1 is MNHEY and CDR2 SVGAGI. The PCR ran on 60 Vbeta and 13 Jbeta primers. The protocol was immunoSEQ multiplex PCR, while the TCRdb copy is restricted to in-frame clones and leaves out a portion. Of some 150,000 clones listed, over 75% are singletons. Comment on this clone: Its cognate antigen is unknown.

The source material was PBMCs. The sequence derives from a woman under 40 in good health and CMV-seronegative. V and J are TRBV6-5 and TRBJ1-1; unclear D gene. CDR3 coding DNA: TGTGCCAGCAGTTTATCGGTAATGAACACTGAAGCTTTCTTT. It yields the protein CASSLSVMNTEAFF.